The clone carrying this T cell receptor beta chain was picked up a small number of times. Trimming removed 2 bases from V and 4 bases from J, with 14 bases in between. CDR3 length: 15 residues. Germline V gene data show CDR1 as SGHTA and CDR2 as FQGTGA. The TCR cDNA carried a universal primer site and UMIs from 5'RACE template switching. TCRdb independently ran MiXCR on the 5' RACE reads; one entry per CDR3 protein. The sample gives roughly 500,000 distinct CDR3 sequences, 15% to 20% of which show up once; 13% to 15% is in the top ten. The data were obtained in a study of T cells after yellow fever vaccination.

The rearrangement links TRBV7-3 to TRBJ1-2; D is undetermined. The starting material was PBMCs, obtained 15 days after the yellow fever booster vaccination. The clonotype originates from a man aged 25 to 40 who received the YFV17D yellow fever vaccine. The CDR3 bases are TGTGCCAGCAGCTTAGAATCGGGTGGGAGCTATGGCTACACCTTC. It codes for CASSLESGGSYGYTF.